Listed here are 25 T cell receptor beta chains from one sample, sequenced in a study of CD8 T cells in ankylosing spondylitis. TCRdb re-called the 5' RACE reads through MiXCR, storing one row per CDR3 protein. Here the sample spans about 210,000 distinct CDR3 sequences, 8% to 9% being singletons. Specimen: blood, either unsorted or a sorted T cell fraction (not recorded which). These receptors came from a female donor with ankylosing spondylitis or in good health (not recorded which).

This clonotype was counted many times. CDR3 DNA sequence: TGTGCCACCAGCAGCCTTCCAGGCAATCAGCCCCAGCATTTT. This gives the protein CATSSLPGNQPQHF. The chain joins TRBV15 to TRBJ1-5; D uncertain. V was shortened by 3 bases and J by 2 bases, with 8 bases between the two germline ends. The CDR3 is 14 residues long. Germline CDR1 is LNHNV and CDR2 is YYDKDF (reference sequence).

This clonotype was seen at least ten times. J is TRBJ1-2 and V is TRBV5-6; 9 bases align to TRBD1. The germline V gene has CDR1 SGHDT and CDR2 YYEEEE. V shed 0 bases, J shed 3 bases, and the junction held 0 bases outside the gene matches. The CDR3 runs to 14 residues. CDR3 in amino acids: CASSLGQGDYGYTF. The CDR3 region has the DNA TGTGCCAGCAGCTTGGGACAGGGGGACTATGGCTACACCTTC.

This clonotype occurred many times. The rearrangement uses TRBV15 and TRBJ2-5, with TRBD2 as a possible D gene (6 bases). This CDR3 spans 14 amino acids. Germline loops: CDR1 LNHNV, CDR2 YYDKDF (reference sequence). Between the trimmed V and J ends, which lost 3 bases and 5 bases, there was a span of 13 bases. Written as DNA, the CDR3 is TGTGCCACCAGCAGGGATACTAGCCTGGAGACCCAGTACTTC. Its translation is CATSRDTSLETQYF. Filled out from reference TRBV15 and TRBJ2-5, the complete variable domain reads DAMVIQNPRYQVTQFGKPVTLSCSQTLNHNVMYWYQQKSSQAPKLLFHYYDKDFNNEADTPDNFQSRRPNTSFCFLDIRSPGLGDTAMYLCATSRDTSLETQYFGPGTRLLVL.

The V and J genes are TRBV7-9 and TRBJ1-5, with D unresolved. The CDR3 length is 13 residues. CDR1 and CDR2 from the germline V gene are SEHNR and FQNEAQ (reference sequence). Between the trimmed V and J ends, which lost 5 bases and 3 bases, there was a span of 8 bases. The CDR3 loop reads CASSPTDNQPQHF. CDR3 nucleotides: TGTGCCAGCAGCCCCACGGACAATCAGCCCCAGCATTTT. Variable domain in full (rest from reference TRBV7-9 and TRBJ1-5): DTGVSQNPRHKITKRGQNVTFRCDPISEHNRLYWYRQTLGQGPEFLTYFQNEAQLEKSRLLSDRFSAERPKGSFSTLEIQRTEQGDSAMYLCASSPTDNQPQHFGDGTRLSIL.

This clonotype has at least ten counts. This chain links TRBV28 with TRBJ2-2; D is uncertain. The V gene's germline CDR1 is MDHEN and CDR2 SYDVKM. Trimming stripped 5 bases from V and 0 bases from J, with 7 bases between. This CDR3 contains 14 residues. The CDR3 DNA is TGTGCCAGCAGTGCGGACCCGAACACCGGGGAGCTGTTTTTT. Translated, it gives CASSADPNTGELFF.

With regard to this clonotype: A single base separates this from a much larger clone, so it may be a read error. V is TRBV6-1 and J is TRBJ2-7; possibly TRBD2 for D (7 bases). Germline lookup yields CDR1 MNHNS and CDR2 SASEGT. The length of the CDR3 is 15 residues. The DNA for the CDR3 is TGTGCCAGCAGTGAAGTCACGGGGGGCACCTACAAGCAGTACTTC. Amino acid sequence: CASSEVTGGTYKQYF.

This clonotype was counted at least ten times. The chain employs TRBV7-2 and TRBJ1-2, with D unclear. The V end was cut by 2 bases, the J end by 0 bases, with 7 bases between. From germline, CDR1 is SGHTA and CDR2 FQGNSA. The CDR3 has 14 residues. The chain's CDR3 is CASSLLPANYGYTF. In DNA, the CDR3 is TGTGCCAGCAGCTTACTCCCCGCTAACTATGGCTACACCTTC. Based on the CDR3 plus reference TRBV7-2 and TRBJ1-2, the full variable domain is GAGVSQSPSNKVTEKGKDVELRCDPISGHTALYWYRQSLGQGLEFLIYFQGNSAPDKSGLPSDRFSAERTGGSVSTLTIQRTQQEDSAVYLCASSLLPANYGYTFGSGTRLTVV.

This clonotype was detected many times. This rearrangement joins TRBV10-3 to TRBJ2-7; perhaps TRBD2 as D (6 bases). The CDR3 extends over 16 amino acids. Germline-derived CDR1 and CDR2 are ENHRY and SYGVKD. Trimming stripped 10 bases from V and 3 bases from J, with 25 bases between. The CDR3 protein is CATQEGRTNRYYEQYF. CDR3 DNA: TGTGCCACGCAGGAGGGGCGTACTAACAGGTACTACGAGCAGTACTTC.

There are many counts of this clonotype. V and J are TRBV12-3 or TRBV12-4 and TRBJ1-1; perhaps TRBD1 as D (5 bases). The CDR3 extends over 16 amino acids. Trimming shortened V by 8 bases and J by 4 bases, and 23 bases separated the two germline ends. CDR3 loop: CASFKGSTFGATEAFF. DNA for the CDR3: TGTGCCAGCTTCAAGGGGTCGACGTTTGGGGCCACTGAAGCTTTCTTT.

In the case of this clonotype: This may be a read error, as it is one base from a much larger clone. J is TRBJ2-7 and V is TRBV5-1; possible D gene TRBD1, 6 bases. The CDR3 is made up of 15 amino acids. V shed 5 bases and J shed 1 base, with 16 bases lying between them. Germline values: CDR1 SGHRS, CDR2 YFSETQ. CDR3 in amino acids: CASRHIGGISYEQYF. The CDR3 DNA sequence: TGCGCCAGCAGACATATAGGGGGAATTTCCTACGAGCAGTACTTC.

This clonotype has a count of ten or more. The chain joins TRBV20-1 to TRBJ2-7; D possibly matches TRBD1 or TRBD2 (6 bases each). This CDR3 has 12 amino acids. Trimming left V 6 bases short and J 3 bases short, with 12 bases between. Germline CDR1 and CDR2: DFQATT and SNEGSKA (reference sequence). The CDR3 DNA reads TGCAGTGCGCCGGGGGCCCTCTACGAGCAGTACTTC. Translated, it gives CSAPGALYEQYF.

Points on this clonotype: This may come from a read error, since a much larger clone is one base off. The V and J genes are TRBV29-1 and TRBJ1-2, with D possibly being TRBD1 (6 bases). The CDR3 has 13 amino acids. V lost 8 bases and J lost 3, with 16 bases in between. The germline V gene has CDR1 SQVTM and CDR2 ANQGSEA. Written as DNA, the CDR3 is TGCAGCATTGCGGCAGGGGAGTACTATGGCTACACCTTC. This gives the protein CSIAAGEYYGYTF. The whole variable domain, filled in from reference TRBV29-1 and TRBJ1-2, reads SAVISQKPSRDICQRGTSLTIQCQVDSQVTMMFWYRQQPGQSLTLIATANQGSEATYESGFVIDKFPISRPNLTFSTLTVSNMSPEDSSIYLCSIAAGEYYGYTFGSGTRLTVV.

This clonotype was detected ten times or more. The chain couples TRBV20-1 to TRBJ2-1; 8 positions agree with TRBD2. CDR1 DFQATT and CDR2 SNEGSKA come from the germline V gene (reference sequence). The CDR3 consists of 15 residues. V lost 5 bases and J lost 2; bases outside the gene matches: 8. The CDR3 DNA follows: TGCAGTGCTCGTTCTCTAGCGGGCACCTACAATGAGCAGTTCTTC. Its translation is CSARSLAGTYNEQFF.

This clonotype was found many times. V is TRBV12-3 or TRBV12-4 and J is TRBJ2-2; tentative D call: TRBD1 (8 bases). The CDR3 contains 13 residues. V shed 6 bases and J shed 7 bases, with 12 bases lying between them. Here the CDR3 DNA reads TGTGCCAGCAGACAGGGGGGGGGCGGGGAGCTGTTTTTT. It encodes CASRQGGGGELFF.

The sample holds a few counts of this clonotype. This rearrangement joins TRBV11-2 to TRBJ2-1, with D tentatively TRBD1 or TRBD2 (6 bases each). This CDR3 has 15 amino acids. The V end was cut by 5 bases, the J end by 7 bases, with 18 bases between. Germline CDR1 and CDR2: SGHAT and FQNNGV. The CDR3 is CASSNRRGPGNEQFF. The CDR3 bases are TGTGCCAGCAGCAATAGACGGGGGCCGGGGAATGAGCAGTTCTTC.

This clonotype has at least ten counts. V is TRBV29-1 and J is TRBJ1-1; 11 nucleotides line up with TRBD1. V was clipped by 7 bases and J by 5 bases; unmatched bases: 9. Germline CDR1 and CDR2: SQVTM and ANQGSEA. The CDR3 totals 14 residues. In DNA form, the CDR3 reads TGCAGCGGAAAAAGGGGGACAGGGGGGACTGAAGCTTTCTTT. This gives the protein CSGKRGTGGTEAFF.

The J gene is TRBJ2-1, the V gene TRBV19; TRBD2 matches 12 bases. The CDR3 sequence is 16 residues long. V lost 3 bases, J lost 6 bases, and 6 bases stayed unmatched. Germline assignment: CDR1 LNHDA and CDR2 SQIVND (reference sequence). CDR3 region: CASSIPSGRVVNEQFF. The DNA of the CDR3 is TGTGCCAGTAGTATCCCTAGCGGGAGGGTTGTCAATGAGCAGTTCTTC.

In this sample, this clonotype turned up many times. The chain uses TRBV7-6 and TRBJ2-2; D is unresolved. Between the trimmed V and J ends, which lost 5 bases and 1 base, there was a span of 8 bases. In germline, CDR1 is SGHVS, CDR2 FNYEAQ. This CDR3 contains 14 residues. CDR3 DNA sequence: TGTGCCAGCAGCCCATCTATGAACACCGGGGAGCTGTTTTTT. Protein product: CASSPSMNTGELFF.

This clonotype was counted at least ten times. The chain is built from TRBV7-2 and TRBJ2-1; D gene uncertain. V was pared by 1 base and J by 6 bases, with 16 bases between. The CDR3 is 16 residues long. The germline V gene has CDR1 SGHTA and CDR2 FQGNSA. Here the CDR3 reads CASSLVGNGVRNEQFF. CDR3 DNA sequence: TGTGCCAGCAGCTTAGTTGGTAACGGAGTCCGCAATGAGCAGTTCTTC.

This clonotype appeared many times. The chain has TRBV7-2 and TRBJ2-7, with D perhaps matching TRBD2 (5 bases). The CDR3 length is 12 residues. In germline, CDR1 is SGHTA, CDR2 FQGNSA. Between the trimmed V and J ends, which lost 5 bases and 5 bases, there was a span of 10 bases. Here the CDR3 reads CASSVGRNEQYF. CDR3 sequence (DNA): TGTGCCAGCAGCGTAGGGAGAAACGAGCAGTACTTC. Variable domain in full (rest from reference TRBV7-2 and TRBJ2-7): GAGVSQSPSNKVTEKGKDVELRCDPISGHTALYWYRQSLGQGLEFLIYFQGNSAPDKSGLPSDRFSAERTGGSVSTLTIQRTQQEDSAVYLCASSVGRNEQYFGPGTRLTVT.

There are many counts of this clonotype. CDR3 sequence: CASSLKRGGQRSNEKLFF. CDR3 sequence (DNA): TGTGCCAGCAGCCTAAAACGGGGTGGGCAGAGAAGTAATGAAAAACTGTTTTTT. This rearrangement joins TRBV7-3 to TRBJ1-4; D is uncertain. Deletions cut 5 bases from V and 4 bases from J, with 23 bases between. CDR1 and CDR2 from the germline V gene are SGHTA and FQGTGA. The CDR3 totals 18 residues.

The J gene is TRBJ1-1, the V gene TRBV7-9, with D maybe TRBD1 (6 bases). The V end lost 5 bases, the J end lost 6 bases, and 22 bases lay between the germline ends. Looked up from germline, CDR1 is SEHNR and CDR2 is FQNEAQ (reference sequence). CDR3 length: 16 residues. The CDR3 reads CASSTPGGGPSAEAFF. Written as DNA, the CDR3 is TGTGCCAGCAGCACCCCGGGCGGGGGCCCCTCCGCTGAAGCTTTCTTT.

This clonotype was counted only a few times. The chain couples TRBV20-1 to TRBJ2-7, with 11 bases that match TRBD2. Germline values: CDR1 DFQATT, CDR2 SNEGSKA (reference sequence). The CDR3 extends over 14 amino acids. Trimming took 6 bases from V and 3 from J; bases not matched to a gene: 7. CDR3 coding DNA: TGCAGTGCCTCCGGGACTAGCGGAGACTACGAGCAGTACTTC. It codes for CSASGTSGDYEQYF.

The chain is built from TRBV7-6 and TRBJ1-2; TRBD1 matches at 8 bases. CDR3 length: 15 amino acids. Germline assignment: CDR1 SGHVS and CDR2 FNYEAQ. The J segment lost 4 bases and the V segment lost 5 bases, leaving 9 bases of the junction unmatched. The CDR3 sequence is CASSEGQGGFYGYTF. CDR3 in DNA: TGTGCCAGCAGCGAAGGACAGGGAGGCTTCTATGGCTACACCTTC.

This clonotype appeared many times. The CDR3 DNA sequence: TGCAGTGGAAGTGGACCGGTCTACGAGCAGTACTTC. Its protein product is CSGSGPVYEQYF. The chain is built from TRBV20-1 and TRBJ2-7; D not certain. Germline loops: CDR1 DFQATT, CDR2 SNEGSKA (reference sequence). There are 12 residues in the CDR3. V lost 7 bases, J lost 3 bases, and 13 bases lay in between.